The present T cell receptor (beta chain) was sequenced within a study of cytomegalovirus exposure and HLA in healthy donors. The study, taken as a whole, reports: An analysis done earlier found most TCR beta V segments productive about 87% or about 30% of the time.

The CDR3 has 14 amino acids. Germline V gene sequence: CDR1 SGHAT, CDR2 FQNNGV. V lost 5 bases and J 4 bases, leaving 12 bases between the germline ends. On this clone: Its cognate antigen is unknown.

A multiplex PCR was run with 60 Vbeta primers and 13 Jbeta primers. Here immunoSEQ multiplex PCR was the method, and the copy in TCRdb shows in-frame clones only, minus some. This table has 110,000 to 150,000 clones, 70% appearing once. The chain employs TRBV11-2 and TRBJ2-1; D is perhaps TRBD2 (5 bases). Material: PBMCs. The origin of this receptor is a woman aged 55-70 years in good health and CMV-seropositive. Written as DNA, the CDR3 is TGTGCCAGCAGCCCGGAGCGGATATACAATGAGCAGTTCTTC. This codes for CASSPERIYNEQFF.